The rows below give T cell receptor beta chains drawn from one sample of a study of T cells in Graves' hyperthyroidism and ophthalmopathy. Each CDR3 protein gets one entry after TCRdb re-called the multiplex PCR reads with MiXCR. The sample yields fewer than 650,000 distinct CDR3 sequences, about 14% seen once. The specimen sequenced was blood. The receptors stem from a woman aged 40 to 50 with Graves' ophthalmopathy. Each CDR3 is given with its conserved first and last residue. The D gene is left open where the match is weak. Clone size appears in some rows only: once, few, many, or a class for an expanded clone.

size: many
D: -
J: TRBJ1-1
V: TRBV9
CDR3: CASSVGGGPNTEAFF
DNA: TGTGCCAGCAGCGTAGGGGGGGGGCCGAACACTGAAGCTTTCTTT

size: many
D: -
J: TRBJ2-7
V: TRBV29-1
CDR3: CSASGGNYEQYF
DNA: TGCAGCGCCTCGGGCGGCAACTACGAGCAGTACTTC

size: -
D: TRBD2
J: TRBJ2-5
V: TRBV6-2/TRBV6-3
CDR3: CASSSPLAGGGETQYF
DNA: TGTGCCAGCAGCTCTCCCTTAGCGGGAGGGGGCGAGACCCAGTACTTC

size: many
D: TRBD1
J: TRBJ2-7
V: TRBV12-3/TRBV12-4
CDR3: CASSSTGTGFNEQYF
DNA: TGTGCCAGCAGTTCAACCGGGACAGGGTTCAACGAGCAGTACTTC

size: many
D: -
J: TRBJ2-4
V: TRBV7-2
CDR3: CASSLGSGIDIQYF
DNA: TGTGCCAGCAGCTTAGGGTCAGGCATAGACATTCAGTACTTC

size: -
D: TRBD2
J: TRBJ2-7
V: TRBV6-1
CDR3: CASSDPPRGDWDEQYF
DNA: TGTGCCAGCAGTGATCCCCCGCGGGGGGATTGGGACGAGCAGTACTTC

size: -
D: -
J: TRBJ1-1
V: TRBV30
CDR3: CAWSKHRNTEAFF
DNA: TGCGCCTGGAGTAAACACCGAAACACTGAAGCTTTCTTT

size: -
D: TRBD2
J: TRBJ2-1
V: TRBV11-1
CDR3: CASSLTWRELYNEQFF
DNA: TGTGCCAGCAGCTTAACTTGGCGGGAGTTGTACAATGAGCAGTTCTTC

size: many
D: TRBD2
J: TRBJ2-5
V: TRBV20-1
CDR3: CSARDSRGVQETQYF
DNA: TGCAGTGCTAGAGATTCCCGGGGGGTCCAAGAGACCCAGTACTTC

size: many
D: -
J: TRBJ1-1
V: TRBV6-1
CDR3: CASTLWGGEAFF
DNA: TGTGCCAGCACCCTGTGGGGAGGTGAAGCTTTCTTT

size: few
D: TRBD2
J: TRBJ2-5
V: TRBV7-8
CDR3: CASSLARVVGGRGQETQYF
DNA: TGTGCCAGCAGCTTAGCGAGGGTGGTCGGCGGGAGGGGGCAAGAGACCCAGTACTTC

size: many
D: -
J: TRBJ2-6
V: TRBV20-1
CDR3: CSAPAGAGANVLTF
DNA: TGCAGTGCGCCCGCAGGGGCAGGGGCCAACGTCCTGACTTTC

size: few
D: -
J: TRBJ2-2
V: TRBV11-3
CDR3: CASSFGGTDTGELFF
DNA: TGTGCCAGCAGCTTCGGGGGGACAGACACCGGGGAGCTGTTTTTT

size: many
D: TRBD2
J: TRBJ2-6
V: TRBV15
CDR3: CAVGLAGVSGANVLTF
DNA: TGTGCCGTTGGACTAGCGGGAGTCTCTGGGGCCAACGTCCTGACTTTC

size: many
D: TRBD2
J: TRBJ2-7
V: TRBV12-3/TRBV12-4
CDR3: CASKWTSGGHEQYF
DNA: TGTGCCAGCAAATGGACTAGCGGGGGCCACGAGCAGTACTTC

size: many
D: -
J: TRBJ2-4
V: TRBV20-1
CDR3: CSARTGLPGDIQYF
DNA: TGCAGTGCCAGGACAGGACTACCTGGGGACATTCAGTACTTC

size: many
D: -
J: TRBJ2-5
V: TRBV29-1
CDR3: CSVDLATEQETQYF
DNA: TGCAGCGTTGACCTCGCGACGGAACAAGAGACCCAGTACTTC

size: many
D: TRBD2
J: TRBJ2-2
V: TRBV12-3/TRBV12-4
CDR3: CATLALAGGHTGELFF
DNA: TGTGCCACCCTGGCCCTAGCGGGAGGACACACCGGGGAGCTGTTTTTT

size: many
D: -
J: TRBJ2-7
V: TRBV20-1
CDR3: CSASQPSMGEQYF
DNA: TGCAGTGCTAGTCAGCCGAGTATGGGAGAGCAGTACTTC

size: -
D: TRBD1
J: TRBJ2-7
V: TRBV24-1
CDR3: CATQDHGTEAYEQYF
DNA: TGTGCCACCCAGGATCATGGGACAGAAGCCTACGAGCAGTACTTC

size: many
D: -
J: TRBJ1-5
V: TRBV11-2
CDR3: CASSFRTDQPQHF
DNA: TGTGCCAGCAGCTTCCGGACAGATCAGCCCCAGCATTTT

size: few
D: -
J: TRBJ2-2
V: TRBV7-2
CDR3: CASSSLEKPGELFF
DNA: TGTGCCAGCAGCTCTCTGGAGAAACCCGGGGAGCTGTTTTTT

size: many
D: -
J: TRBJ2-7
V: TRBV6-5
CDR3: CASIRGTRQYF
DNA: TGTGCCAGCATTCGTGGGACTCGGCAGTACTTC

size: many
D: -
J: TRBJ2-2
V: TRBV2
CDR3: CASTAYSGAGTGELFF
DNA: TGTGCCAGCACTGCCTATTCAGGGGCGGGCACCGGGGAGCTGTTTTTT

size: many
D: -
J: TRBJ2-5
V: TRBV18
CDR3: CASSPQGSLETQYF
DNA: TGTGCCAGCTCACCACAGGGGTCCTTGGAGACCCAGTACTTC

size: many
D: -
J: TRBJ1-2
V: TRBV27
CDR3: CASSSAETGDNYGYTF
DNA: TGTGCCAGCAGTTCCGCCGAGACGGGAGATAACTATGGCTACACCTTC

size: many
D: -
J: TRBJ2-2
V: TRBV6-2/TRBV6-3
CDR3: CASSYGIWELFF
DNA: TGTGCCAGCAGTTACGGGATTTGGGAGCTGTTTTTT

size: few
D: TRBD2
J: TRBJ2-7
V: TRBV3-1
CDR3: CASSQDTASGSYEQYF
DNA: TGTGCCAGCAGCCAAGATACGGCTAGCGGGAGTTACGAGCAGTACTTC

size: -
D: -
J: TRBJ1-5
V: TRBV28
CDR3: CASSLLAQPQHF
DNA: TGTGCCAGCAGTTTACTGGCCCAGCCCCAGCATTTT

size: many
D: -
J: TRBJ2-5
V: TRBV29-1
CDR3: CSVVGQGILETQYF
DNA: TGCAGCGTTGTTGGGCAGGGGATTTTGGAGACCCAGTACTTC

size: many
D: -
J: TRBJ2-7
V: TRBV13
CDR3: CASSLLGFYEQYF
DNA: TGTGCCAGCAGCTTATTAGGGTTCTACGAGCAGTACTTC

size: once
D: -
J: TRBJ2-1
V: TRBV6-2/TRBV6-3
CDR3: CASSSPRPGGPPKGNEQFF
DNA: TGTGCCAGCAGTTCCCCTCGACCCGGAGGACCCCCGAAGGGCAATGAGCAGTTCTTC

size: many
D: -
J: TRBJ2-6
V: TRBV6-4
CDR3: CASERSPTRSGANVLTF
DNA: TGTGCCAGCGAAAGGTCACCCACCCGATCCGGGGCCAACGTCCTGACTTTC

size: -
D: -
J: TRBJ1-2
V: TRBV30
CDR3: CAWSDMAPGYGYTF
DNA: TGTGCCTGGAGCGATATGGCTCCCGGCTACGGCTACACCTTC

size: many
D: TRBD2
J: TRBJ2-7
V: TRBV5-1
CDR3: CASNLTSGSSYEQYF
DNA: TGCGCCAGCAACCTCACTAGCGGAAGCTCCTACGAGCAGTACTTC

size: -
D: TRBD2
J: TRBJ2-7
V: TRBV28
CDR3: CASSWRESEQYF
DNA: TGTGCCAGCAGTTGGCGGGAGTCCGAGCAGTACTTC

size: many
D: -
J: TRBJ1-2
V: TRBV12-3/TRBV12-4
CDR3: CASTDIPRGYTF
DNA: TGTGCCAGCACGGACATTCCGAGGGGCTACACCTTC

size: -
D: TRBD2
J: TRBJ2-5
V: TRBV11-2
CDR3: CASSSLYDSGIGTQYF
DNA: TGTGCCAGCAGCTCACTGTACGATAGCGGGATAGGGACCCAGTACTTC

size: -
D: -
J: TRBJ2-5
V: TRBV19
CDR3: CASSRDTRFATQYF
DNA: TGTGCCAGTAGTAGGGACACACGGTTTGCGACCCAGTACTTC

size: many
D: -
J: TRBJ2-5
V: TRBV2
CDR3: CASNPMGGGETQYF
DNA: TGTGCCAGCAACCCGATGGGCGGCGGAGAGACCCAGTACTTC

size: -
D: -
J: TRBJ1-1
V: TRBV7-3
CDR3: CASSLKQELEAFF
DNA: TGTGCCAGCAGCTTAAAACAGGAACTTGAAGCTTTCTTT

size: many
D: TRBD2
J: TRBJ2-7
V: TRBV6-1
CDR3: CASTIAGGSYEQYF
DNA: TGTGCCAGCACCATCGCGGGGGGTTCCTACGAGCAGTACTTC

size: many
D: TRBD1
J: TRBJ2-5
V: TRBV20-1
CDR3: CSAGRVGQGQETQYF
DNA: TGCAGTGCCGGGCGGGTCGGACAGGGCCAAGAGACCCAGTACTTC

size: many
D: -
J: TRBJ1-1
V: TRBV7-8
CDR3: CASSPTNMATEAFF
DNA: TGTGCCAGCAGCCCTACCAACATGGCCACTGAAGCTTTCTTT

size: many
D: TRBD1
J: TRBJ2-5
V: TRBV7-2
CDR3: CASSLAPGTGALWQETQYF
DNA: TGTGCCAGCAGCTTAGCGCCCGGGACAGGGGCCCTGTGGCAAGAGACCCAGTACTTC

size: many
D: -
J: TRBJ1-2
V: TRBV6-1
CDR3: CASRGVIVDYGYTF
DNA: TGTGCCAGCAGGGGCGTTATAGTGGACTATGGCTACACCTTC

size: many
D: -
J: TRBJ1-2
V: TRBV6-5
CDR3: CASSHGGNPNYGYTF
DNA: TGTGCCAGCAGTCACGGGGGGAACCCCAACTATGGCTACACCTTC

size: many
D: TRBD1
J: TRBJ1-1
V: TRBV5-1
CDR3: CASSTGGVRNTEAFF
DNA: TGCGCCAGCAGTACAGGGGGCGTTCGGAACACTGAAGCTTTCTTT

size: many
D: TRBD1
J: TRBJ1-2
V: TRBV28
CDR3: CASSFRQGEIYGYTF
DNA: TGTGCCAGCAGTTTTCGGCAGGGGGAGATCTATGGCTACACCTTC

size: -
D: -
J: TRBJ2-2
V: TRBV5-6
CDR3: CASSFTDGAGELFF
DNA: TGTGCCAGCAGCTTCACCGACGGGGCCGGGGAGCTGTTTTTT

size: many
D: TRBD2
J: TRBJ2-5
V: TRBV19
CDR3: CASTTSGGETQYF
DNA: TGTGCCAGTACGACTAGCGGGGGAGAGACCCAGTACTTC